The 10 T cell receptor beta chains presented below share a single source sample, sequenced in a study of CD8+ T cells in alopecia areata. Sequencing relied on a cDNA template that was reverse transcribed from extracted RNA. Method: immunoSEQ multiplex PCR; TCRdb's copy keeps in-frame clones and lacks some. This sample has tens of thousands of clones; 25% to 35% occur once, and the top ten carry about 16%. This sample's treatment: oral pan-JAK inhibitor, 5-10 mg twice daily. Sequenced here: CD8+ T cells sorted from blood, sampled at week 4, from a patient treated with tofacitinib. The source is a human donor with alopecia areata.

This clone was recorded a few times. V gene TRBV19 combines with J gene TRBJ2-1; perhaps TRBD1 as D (6 bases). The CDR3 is 16 amino acids. The germline CDR1 and CDR2 sequences are LNHDA and SQIVND (reference sequence). V lost 5 bases, J lost 0 bases, and 14 bases lay in between. The CDR3 loop reads CASSPTGRGSYNEQFF. CDR3 coding DNA: TGTGCCAGTAGTCCAACAGGGAGAGGCTCCTACAATGAGCAGTTCTTC.

This clone was detected a few times. The V gene is TRBV5-1, the J gene TRBJ2-1; TRBD1 or TRBD2 may be the D gene (5 bases each). Germline V gene lookup returns CDR1 SGHRS and CDR2 YFSETQ. Trimming stripped 4 bases from V and 8 bases from J, with 10 bases between. CDR3 length equals 12 residues. CDR3 coding DNA: TGCGCCAGCAGCCTACTAGGGGATGAGCAGTTCTTC. Its translation: CASSLLGDEQFF. The full variable domain, rest sourced from reference TRBV5-1 and TRBJ2-1, is KAGVTQTPRYLIKTRGQQVTLSCSPISGHRSVSWYQQTPGQGLQFLFEYFSETQRNKGNFPGRFSGRQFSNSRSEMNVSTLELGDSALYLCASSLLGDEQFFGPGTRLTVL.

The J gene is TRBJ2-5, the V gene TRBV25-1; TRBD1 is a possible D gene (6 bases). V lost 3 bases and J lost 1, with 12 bases in between. The germline V gene encodes CDR1 MGHDK and CDR2 SYGVNS. The CDR3 loop spans 15 amino acids. CDR3 sequence reads: CASSDPDSTQETQYF. CDR3 bases: TGTGCCAGCAGTGATCCGGACAGCACCCAAGAGACCCAGTACTTC.

At least ten counts were recorded for this clone. The chain joins TRBV6-5 to TRBJ2-7; 8 positions match TRBD1. The V and J ends lost 4 bases and 3 bases, in that order; junction bases with no gene match: 8. This CDR3 is built from 15 residues. Germline V gene data show CDR1 as MNHEY and CDR2 as SVGAGI. CDR3 nucleotides: TGTGCCAGCAGTTTCCCCGGACAGGGCCTCTACGAGCAGTACTTC. It codes for CASSFPGQGLYEQYF.

Remarks on this clone: Other DNA sequences in this sample translate to the same CDR3. The genes are TRBV2 and TRBJ1-1, with TRBD1 matching 8 bases. Per germline, CDR1 SNHLY and CDR2 FYNNEI. V was clipped by 5 bases and J by 5 bases; unmatched bases: 7. The CDR3 is 14 amino acids. The CDR3 is CASSQGQGRTEAFF. The CDR3, as DNA: TGTGCCAGCAGTCAAGGACAGGGAAGAACTGAAGCTTTCTTT.

This clone was counted a few times. The sample holds other DNA sequences that translate to the same CDR3. The chain joins TRBV29-1 to TRBJ1-2; possibly TRBD1 for D (5 bases). The CDR3 contains 11 residues. In germline, CDR1 is SQVTM, CDR2 ANQGSEA. The ends were cut back, 4 bases at V and 3 bases at J, with 6 bases in the middle. The CDR3 nucleotides are TGCAGCGTTGGGGGGGACTATGGCTACACCTTC. Protein product: CSVGGDYGYTF.

The chain uses TRBV6-5 and TRBJ2-7; weak D call: TRBD1 (5 bases). The germline V gene encodes CDR1 MNHEY and CDR2 SVGAGI. CDR3 size: 14 residues. V was clipped by 6 bases and J by 1 base, with 13 bases between them. CDR3 in DNA: TGTGCCAGCAGCCCCGTTGGGGCGTCCTACGAGCAGTACTTC. The encoded protein is CASSPVGASYEQYF.

This clone was observed a handful of times. The rearrangement joins TRBV29-1 to TRBJ1-2; 9 bases match TRBD1. The ends lost 5 bases at V and 7 bases at J; junction bases unmatched: 5. CDR1 is SQVTM, CDR2 ANQGSEA, per germline. The CDR3 sequence is 12 residues long. The CDR3 here is CSVILTGGGYTF. As DNA, the CDR3 is TGCAGCGTTATACTGACAGGGGGTGGCTACACCTTC.

This clone was detected a few times. The chain uses TRBV29-1 and TRBJ2-1, with D maybe TRBD2 (6 bases). Germline V CDR1 and CDR2: SQVTM, ANQGSEA. CDR3 length: 14 amino acids. For the CDR3, the DNA is TGCAGTGATAGCGGACGACCCGATGTCGGTGAGCAGTTCTTC. This gives the protein CSDSGRPDVGEQFF.

CDR3 protein: CASSLWTSGAAWTEQFF. Here the CDR3 DNA reads TGTGCCAGCAGTTTATGGACTAGCGGAGCCGCTTGGACTGAGCAGTTCTTC. The chain joins TRBV28 to TRBJ2-1, with 9 bases lining up with TRBD2. The V and J ends lost 0 bases and 9 bases, in that order; junction bases with no gene match: 12. This CDR3 region has 17 residues. CDR1 and CDR2 from the germline V gene are MDHEN and SYDVKM.